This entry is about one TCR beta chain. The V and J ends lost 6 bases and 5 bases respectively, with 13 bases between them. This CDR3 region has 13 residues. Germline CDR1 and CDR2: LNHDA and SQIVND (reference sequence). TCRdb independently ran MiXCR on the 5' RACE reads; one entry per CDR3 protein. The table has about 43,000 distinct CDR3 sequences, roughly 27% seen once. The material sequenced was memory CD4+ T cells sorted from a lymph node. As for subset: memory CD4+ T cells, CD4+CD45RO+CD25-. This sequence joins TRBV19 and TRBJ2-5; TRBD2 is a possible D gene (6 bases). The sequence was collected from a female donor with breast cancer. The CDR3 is CASSPGSSETQYF. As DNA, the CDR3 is TGTGCCAGTAGCCCCGGGAGCTCGGAGACCCAGTACTTC.